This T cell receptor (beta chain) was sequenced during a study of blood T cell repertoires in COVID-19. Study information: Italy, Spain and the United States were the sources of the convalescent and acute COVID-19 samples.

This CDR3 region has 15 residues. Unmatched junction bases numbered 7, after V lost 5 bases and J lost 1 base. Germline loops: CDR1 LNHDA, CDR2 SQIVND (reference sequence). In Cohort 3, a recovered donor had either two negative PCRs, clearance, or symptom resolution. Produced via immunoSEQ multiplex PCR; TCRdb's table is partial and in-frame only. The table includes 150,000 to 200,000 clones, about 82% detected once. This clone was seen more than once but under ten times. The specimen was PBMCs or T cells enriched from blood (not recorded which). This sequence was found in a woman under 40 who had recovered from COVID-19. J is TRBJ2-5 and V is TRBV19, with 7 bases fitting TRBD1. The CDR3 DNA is TGTGCCAGTAGTTGGCGAGGGACAGTCCAAGAGACCCAGTACTTC. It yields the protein CASSWRGTVQETQYF.